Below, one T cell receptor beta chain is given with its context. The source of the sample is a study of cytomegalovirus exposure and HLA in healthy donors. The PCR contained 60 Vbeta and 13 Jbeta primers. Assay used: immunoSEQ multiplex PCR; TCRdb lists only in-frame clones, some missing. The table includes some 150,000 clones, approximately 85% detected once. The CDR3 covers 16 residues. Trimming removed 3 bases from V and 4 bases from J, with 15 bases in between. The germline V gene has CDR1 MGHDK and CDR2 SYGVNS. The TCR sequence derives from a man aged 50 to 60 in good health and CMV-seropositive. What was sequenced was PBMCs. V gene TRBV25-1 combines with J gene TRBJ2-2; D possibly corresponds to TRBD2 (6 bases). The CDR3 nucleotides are TGTGCCAGCAGTGATTTCAGGAGGGCCTCCACCGGGGAGCTGTTTTTT. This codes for CASSDFRRASTGELFF.